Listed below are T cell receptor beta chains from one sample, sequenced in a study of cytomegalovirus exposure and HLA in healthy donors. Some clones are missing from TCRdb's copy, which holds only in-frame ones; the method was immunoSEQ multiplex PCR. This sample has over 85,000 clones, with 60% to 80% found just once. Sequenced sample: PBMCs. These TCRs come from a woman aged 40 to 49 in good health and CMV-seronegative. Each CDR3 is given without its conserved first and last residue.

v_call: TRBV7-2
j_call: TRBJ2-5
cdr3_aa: ASSLGPSGGQETQY

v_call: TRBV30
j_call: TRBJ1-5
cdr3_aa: AWSPLSSNQPQN

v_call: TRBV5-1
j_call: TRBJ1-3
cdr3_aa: ASSLVTGSGNTIY

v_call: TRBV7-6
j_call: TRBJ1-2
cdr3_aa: ASSAQGAKGYGYT

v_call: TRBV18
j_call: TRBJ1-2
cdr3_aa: ASSHDRGYGYT

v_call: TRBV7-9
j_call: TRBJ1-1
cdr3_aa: ASSSMGGNTEAF

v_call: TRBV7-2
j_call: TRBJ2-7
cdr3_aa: ASSFPGPYEQY

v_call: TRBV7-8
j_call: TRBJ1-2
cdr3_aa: ASSFPGQGGLGYT

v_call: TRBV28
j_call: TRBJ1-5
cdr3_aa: ASSTPQPQH

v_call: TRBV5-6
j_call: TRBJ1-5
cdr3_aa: ASSISGTGSQPQN

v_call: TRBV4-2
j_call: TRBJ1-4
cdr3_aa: ASSQTTGRDEKLF

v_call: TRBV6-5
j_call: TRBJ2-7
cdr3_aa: ASTLGGEQY

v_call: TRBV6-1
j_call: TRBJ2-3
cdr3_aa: ASRQGSTDTQY

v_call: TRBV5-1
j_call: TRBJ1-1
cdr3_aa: ASTLGGGDTEAF

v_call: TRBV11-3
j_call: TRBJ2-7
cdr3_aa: ASSSIMTPSEQY

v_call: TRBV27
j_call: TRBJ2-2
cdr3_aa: ASSLFSGGPRTGELF

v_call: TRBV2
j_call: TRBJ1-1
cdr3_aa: ASSEGGGWWGNTEAF

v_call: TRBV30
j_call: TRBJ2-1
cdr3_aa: AWSSRLGYNEQF

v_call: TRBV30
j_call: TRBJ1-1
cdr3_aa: AWSVGTQNTEAF

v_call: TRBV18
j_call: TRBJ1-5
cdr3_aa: ASSVDRNQPQH

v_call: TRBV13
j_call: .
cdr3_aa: ASSEAGQGYEQY

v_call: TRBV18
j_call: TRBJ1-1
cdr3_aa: ASSLGGETEAF

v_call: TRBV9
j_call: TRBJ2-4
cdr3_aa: ASSVRASGGPRSQY

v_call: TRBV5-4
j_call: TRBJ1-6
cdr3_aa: ASSPRTGYNSPLH

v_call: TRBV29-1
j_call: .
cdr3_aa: SVAGETYEQY

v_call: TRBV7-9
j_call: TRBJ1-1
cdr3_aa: ASSLAGTTNTEAF

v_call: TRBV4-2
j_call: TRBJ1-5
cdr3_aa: ASSPGQGNQPQH

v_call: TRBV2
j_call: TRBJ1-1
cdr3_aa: ASKEVWTEAF

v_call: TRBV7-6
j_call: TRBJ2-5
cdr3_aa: ASSLTWGQTETQY

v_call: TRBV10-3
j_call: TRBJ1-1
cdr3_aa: AIRSGTGGVYLDTEAF

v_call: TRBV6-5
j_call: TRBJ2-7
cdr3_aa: ASTSGAYEQY

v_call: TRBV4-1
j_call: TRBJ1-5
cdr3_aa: ASSQDFRQGSQPQH

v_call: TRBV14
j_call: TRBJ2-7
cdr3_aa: ASSPLYTSYEQY

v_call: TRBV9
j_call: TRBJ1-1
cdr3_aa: ASSAGTGGLGAF

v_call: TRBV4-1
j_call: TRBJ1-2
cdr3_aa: ASSAREGDYGYT

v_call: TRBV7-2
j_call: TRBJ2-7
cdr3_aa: ASSSFRSGTASYEQY

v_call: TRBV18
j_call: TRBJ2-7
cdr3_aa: ASSVAGTGSYEQY

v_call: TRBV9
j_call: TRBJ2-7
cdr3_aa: ASSLAGTGPYEQY

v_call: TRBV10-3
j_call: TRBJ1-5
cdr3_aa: AISERGPSNQPQH

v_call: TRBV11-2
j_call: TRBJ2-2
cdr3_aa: ASSWTGFTGELF

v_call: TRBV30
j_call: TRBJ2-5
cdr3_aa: AWSVHFSETQY

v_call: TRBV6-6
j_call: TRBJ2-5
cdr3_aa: ASSTNTGGPGETQY

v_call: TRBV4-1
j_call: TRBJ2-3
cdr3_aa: ASSLTLAYTDTQY

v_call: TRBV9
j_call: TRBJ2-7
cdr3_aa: ASSVSPGGYEQY

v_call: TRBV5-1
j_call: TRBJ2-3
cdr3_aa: ASSYQGDLTDTQY

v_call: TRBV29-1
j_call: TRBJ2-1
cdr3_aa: SLAGETGRIDEQF